This is a list of T cell receptor beta chains from one sample in a study of control samples from healthy donors and cancer patients. Data came from immunoSEQ multiplex PCR; TCRdb stores just in-frame clones and leaves some out. The profile shows more than 75,000 clones, 70% to 80% of them singletons. Input material: blood. All receptors come from a woman in her twenties or thirties in good health. Each CDR3 is given with its conserved first and last residue. A D gene is named only where the DNA matches it firmly. A clone size is listed for some rows: how often the clone was seen (once, few, many), or a class if it is expanded.

d_call: -
clone_size: few
j_call: TRBJ1-4
v_call: TRBV2
cdr3_aa: CASKVGGLEEKLFF
cdr3_nt: TGTGCCAGCAAGGTCGGGGGATTAGAAGAAAAACTGTTTTTT

d_call: TRBD1
clone_size: -
j_call: TRBJ1-2
v_call: TRBV7-2
cdr3_aa: CASSSTGGAYGYTF
cdr3_nt: TGTGCCAGCAGCTCGACAGGGGGCGCCTATGGCTACACCTTC

d_call: TRBD2
clone_size: -
j_call: TRBJ2-5
v_call: TRBV7-6
cdr3_aa: CASSRGLAGNQETQYF
cdr3_nt: TGTGCCAGCAGTCGTGGACTAGCGGGGAACCAAGAGACCCAGTACTTC

d_call: TRBD1
clone_size: -
j_call: TRBJ1-2
v_call: TRBV6-5
cdr3_aa: CASDRMTGSSYGYTF
cdr3_nt: TGTGCCAGCGACCGAATGACAGGGAGCTCCTATGGCTACACCTTC

d_call: TRBD1
clone_size: -
j_call: TRBJ2-1
v_call: TRBV11-2
cdr3_aa: CASSPGQGFYNEQFF
cdr3_nt: TGTGCCAGCAGCCCGGGACAGGGGTTCTACAATGAGCAGTTCTTC

d_call: -
clone_size: once
j_call: TRBJ1-4
v_call: TRBV7-2
cdr3_aa: CASSGEPTNEKLFF
cdr3_nt: TGTGCCAGCAGCGGAGAACCAACTAATGAAAAACTGTTTTTT

d_call: -
clone_size: -
j_call: TRBJ2-5
v_call: TRBV19
cdr3_aa: CASSSRDFTSKETQYF
cdr3_nt: TGTGCCAGTAGTTCACGGGACTTTACCTCGAAAGAGACCCAGTACTTC

d_call: -
clone_size: few
j_call: TRBJ1-6
v_call: TRBV2
cdr3_aa: CATPGDSYNSPLHF
cdr3_nt: TGTGCCACCCCGGGGGACTCCTATAATTCACCCCTCCACTTT

d_call: -
clone_size: -
j_call: TRBJ1-1
v_call: TRBV3-1/TRBV3-2
cdr3_aa: CASSNQVNTEAFF
cdr3_nt: TGTGCCAGCAGCAACCAGGTGAACACTGAAGCTTTCTTT

d_call: TRBD1
clone_size: few
j_call: TRBJ1-1
v_call: TRBV9
cdr3_aa: CASSTGGRTNTEAFF
cdr3_nt: TGTGCCAGCAGCACAGGGGGACGCACGAACACTGAAGCTTTCTTT

d_call: -
clone_size: -
j_call: TRBJ1-1
v_call: TRBV3-1/TRBV3-2
cdr3_aa: CASSQSVLNTEAFF
cdr3_nt: TGTGCCAGCAGCCAGAGTGTCCTAAACACTGAAGCTTTCTTT

d_call: -
clone_size: -
j_call: TRBJ1-1
v_call: TRBV29-1
cdr3_aa: CSVHRRGLDTEAFF
cdr3_nt: TGCAGCGTCCACCGCCGGGGGTTGGACACTGAAGCTTTCTTT

d_call: TRBD1
clone_size: -
j_call: TRBJ1-4
v_call: TRBV7-2
cdr3_aa: CASSLQGGGNEKLFF
cdr3_nt: TGTGCCAGCAGCTTGCAGGGGGGAGGGAATGAAAAACTGTTTTTT

d_call: -
clone_size: -
j_call: TRBJ2-7
v_call: TRBV3-1/TRBV3-2
cdr3_aa: CASSQGSGQSYEQYF
cdr3_nt: TGTGCCAGCAGCCAAGGTAGTGGACAGTCCTACGAGCAGTACTTC

d_call: -
clone_size: -
j_call: TRBJ1-4
v_call: TRBV30
cdr3_aa: CAWRDRDRPGEKLFF
cdr3_nt: TGTGCCTGGAGAGATAGAGATCGACCCGGGGAAAAACTGTTTTTT

d_call: TRBD1
clone_size: -
j_call: TRBJ2-7
v_call: TRBV5-1
cdr3_aa: CASSLRGPYEQYF
cdr3_nt: TGCGCCAGCAGCTTGAGGGGGCCCTACGAGCAGTACTTC

d_call: -
clone_size: -
j_call: TRBJ2-7
v_call: TRBV11-3
cdr3_aa: CASSLEASYEQYF
cdr3_nt: TGTGCCAGCAGCTTAGAAGCCTCCTACGAGCAGTACTTC

d_call: -
clone_size: -
j_call: TRBJ1-1
v_call: TRBV29-1
cdr3_aa: CSARTGTLNTEAFF
cdr3_nt: TGCAGCGCCCGTACCGGGACTCTGAACACTGAAGCTTTCTTT

d_call: TRBD1
clone_size: few
j_call: TRBJ1-2
v_call: TRBV5-1
cdr3_aa: CASSLTGGHNYGYTF
cdr3_nt: TGCGCCAGCAGCTTGACAGGGGGACACAACTATGGCTACACCTTC

d_call: -
clone_size: -
j_call: TRBJ2-3
v_call: TRBV9
cdr3_aa: CASSHGLFTDTQYF
cdr3_nt: TGTGCCAGCAGCCACGGGTTGTTCACAGATACGCAGTATTTT

d_call: -
clone_size: once
j_call: TRBJ1-4
v_call: TRBV20-1
cdr3_aa: CSASNPATNEKLFF
cdr3_nt: TGCAGTGCTAGTAATCCTGCAACTAATGAAAAACTGTTTTTT

d_call: -
clone_size: -
j_call: TRBJ2-1
v_call: TRBV6-5
cdr3_aa: CASSPQLAYEQFF
cdr3_nt: TGTGCCAGCAGTCCCCAACTAGCCTACGAGCAGTTCTTC

d_call: -
clone_size: -
j_call: TRBJ1-5
v_call: TRBV6-5
cdr3_aa: CASSWARGGNQPQHF
cdr3_nt: TGTGCCAGCAGTTGGGCAAGGGGTGGCAATCAGCCCCAGCATTTT

d_call: -
clone_size: -
j_call: TRBJ2-3
v_call: TRBV9
cdr3_aa: CASSLETGFTDTQYF
cdr3_nt: TGTGCCAGCAGCCTAGAGACAGGTTTCACAGATACGCAGTATTTT

d_call: -
clone_size: -
j_call: TRBJ2-2
v_call: TRBV5-1
cdr3_aa: CASSLGGNTGELFF
cdr3_nt: TGCGCCAGCAGCTTGGGGGGAAACACCGGGGAGCTGTTTTTT

d_call: -
clone_size: -
j_call: TRBJ2-5
v_call: TRBV7-2
cdr3_aa: CASSLIKETQYF
cdr3_nt: TGTGCCAGCAGCTTGATCAAAGAGACCCAGTACTTC

d_call: -
clone_size: -
j_call: TRBJ2-7
v_call: TRBV30
cdr3_aa: CAWKGAGSYEQYF
cdr3_nt: TGTGCCTGGAAAGGGGCAGGGTCCTACGAGCAGTACTTC

d_call: TRBD1
clone_size: -
j_call: TRBJ1-5
v_call: TRBV19
cdr3_aa: CASSPRGNAGEPQHF
cdr3_nt: TGTGCCAGTAGTCCCAGGGGGAACGCAGGCGAGCCCCAGCATTTT

d_call: -
clone_size: -
j_call: TRBJ1-6
v_call: TRBV30
cdr3_aa: CARGAYNSPLHF
cdr3_nt: TGTGCCCGGGGGGCCTATAATTCACCCCTCCACTTT

d_call: -
clone_size: -
j_call: TRBJ1-4
v_call: TRBV30
cdr3_aa: CAWGPTGSANEKLFF
cdr3_nt: TGTGCCTGGGGGCCAACAGGGTCTGCTAATGAAAAACTGTTTTTT

d_call: TRBD1
clone_size: -
j_call: TRBJ1-6
v_call: TRBV6-5
cdr3_aa: CASKKTGIPNSPLHF
cdr3_nt: TGTGCCAGCAAAAAGACAGGGATCCCTAATTCACCCCTCCACTTT

d_call: -
clone_size: few
j_call: TRBJ1-5
v_call: TRBV25-1
cdr3_aa: CASSGPSGNQPQHF
cdr3_nt: TGTGCCAGCAGTGGACCGTCGGGCAATCAGCCCCAGCATTTT

d_call: -
clone_size: once
j_call: TRBJ1-2
v_call: TRBV5-4
cdr3_aa: CASSRGGADYGYTF
cdr3_nt: TGTGCCAGCAGCAGGGGGGGGGCGGACTATGGCTACACCTTC

d_call: -
clone_size: -
j_call: TRBJ2-5
v_call: TRBV12-3/TRBV12-4
cdr3_aa: CASSFFTGETQYF
cdr3_nt: TGTGCCAGCAGTTTCTTCACGGGGGAGACCCAGTACTTC

d_call: -
clone_size: -
j_call: TRBJ1-3
v_call: TRBV19
cdr3_aa: CASNIRGKGGNTIYF
cdr3_nt: TGTGCCAGTAATATCAGGGGCAAGGGAGGAAACACCATATATTTT

d_call: -
clone_size: -
j_call: TRBJ1-5
v_call: TRBV6-1
cdr3_aa: CASSIRDTFNQPQHF
cdr3_nt: TGTGCCAGCAGTATCCGGGACACCTTCAATCAGCCCCAGCATTTT

d_call: -
clone_size: -
j_call: TRBJ2-5
v_call: TRBV6-5
cdr3_aa: CASSYRRPSWGETQYF
cdr3_nt: TGTGCCAGCAGTTACCGACGACCATCGTGGGGAGAGACCCAGTACTTC

d_call: -
clone_size: -
j_call: TRBJ2-7
v_call: TRBV21-1
cdr3_aa: CASSYRGGGGRYEQYF
cdr3_nt: TGTGCCAGCAGCTACCGAGGGGGAGGGGGTAGATACGAGCAGTACTTC

d_call: TRBD1
clone_size: -
j_call: TRBJ1-5
v_call: TRBV29-1
cdr3_aa: CSVDTGGYNQPQHF
cdr3_nt: TGCAGCGTTGACACAGGGGGCTACAATCAGCCCCAGCATTTT

d_call: -
clone_size: once
j_call: TRBJ2-7
v_call: TRBV20-1
cdr3_aa: CSAKQGNEQYF
cdr3_nt: TGCAGTGCAAAACAGGGTAACGAGCAGTACTTC

d_call: -
clone_size: once
j_call: TRBJ2-3
v_call: TRBV20-1
cdr3_aa: CSASHRGAQDTQYF
cdr3_nt: TGCAGTGCTAGTCATCGAGGGGCACAAGATACGCAGTATTTT

d_call: -
clone_size: -
j_call: TRBJ1-5
v_call: TRBV30
cdr3_aa: CAWKADGVGQPQHF
cdr3_nt: TGTGCCTGGAAGGCTGATGGGGTTGGTCAGCCCCAGCATTTT

d_call: -
clone_size: -
j_call: TRBJ1-1
v_call: TRBV5-4
cdr3_aa: CASSDTGKNTEAFF
cdr3_nt: TGTGCCAGCAGCGATACAGGCAAGAACACTGAAGCTTTCTTT

d_call: -
clone_size: -
j_call: TRBJ1-1
v_call: TRBV12-3/TRBV12-4
cdr3_aa: CASSFKISAFF
cdr3_nt: TGTGCCAGCAGTTTTAAGATTTCAGCTTTCTTT

d_call: -
clone_size: -
j_call: TRBJ2-7
v_call: TRBV5-6
cdr3_aa: CASSLQGTTYEQYF
cdr3_nt: TGTGCCAGCAGCTTGCAGGGAACAACCTACGAGCAGTACTTC

d_call: TRBD1
clone_size: -
j_call: TRBJ1-5
v_call: TRBV6-6
cdr3_aa: CAASGTGFQPQHF
cdr3_nt: TGTGCCGCATCCGGGACAGGGTTTCAGCCCCAGCATTTT